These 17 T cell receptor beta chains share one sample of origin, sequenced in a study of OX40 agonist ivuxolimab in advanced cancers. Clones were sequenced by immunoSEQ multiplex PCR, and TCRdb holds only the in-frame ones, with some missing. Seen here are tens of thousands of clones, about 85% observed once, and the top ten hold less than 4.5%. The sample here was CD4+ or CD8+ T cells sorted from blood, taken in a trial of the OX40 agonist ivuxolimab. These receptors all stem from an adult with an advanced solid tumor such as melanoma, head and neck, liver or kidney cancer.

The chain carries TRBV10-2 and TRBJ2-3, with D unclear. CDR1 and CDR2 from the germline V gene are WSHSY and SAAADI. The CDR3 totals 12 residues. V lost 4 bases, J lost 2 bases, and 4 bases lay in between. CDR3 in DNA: TGCGCCAGCAGTGGTTCCACAGATACGCAGTATTTT. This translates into CASSGSTDTQYF.

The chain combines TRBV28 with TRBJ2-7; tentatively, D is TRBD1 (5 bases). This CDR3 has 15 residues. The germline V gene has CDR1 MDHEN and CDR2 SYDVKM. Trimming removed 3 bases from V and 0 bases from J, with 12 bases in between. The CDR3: CASSLVQGSSYEQYF. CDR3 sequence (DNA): TGTGCCAGCAGTTTGGTTCAGGGCAGCTCCTACGAGCAGTACTTC.

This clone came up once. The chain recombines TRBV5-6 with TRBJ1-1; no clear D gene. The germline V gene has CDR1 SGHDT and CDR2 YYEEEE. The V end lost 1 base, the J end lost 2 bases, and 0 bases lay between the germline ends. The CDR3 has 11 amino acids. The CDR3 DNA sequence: TGTGCCAGCAGCTTGAACACTGAAGCTTTCTTT. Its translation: CASSLNTEAFF.

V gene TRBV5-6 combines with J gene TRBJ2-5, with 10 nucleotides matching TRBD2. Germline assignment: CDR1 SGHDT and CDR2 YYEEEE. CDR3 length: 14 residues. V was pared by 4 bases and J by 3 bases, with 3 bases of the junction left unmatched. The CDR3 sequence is CASSNLAGEETQYF. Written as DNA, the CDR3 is TGTGCCAGCAGCAACCTAGCGGGAGAAGAGACCCAGTACTTC.

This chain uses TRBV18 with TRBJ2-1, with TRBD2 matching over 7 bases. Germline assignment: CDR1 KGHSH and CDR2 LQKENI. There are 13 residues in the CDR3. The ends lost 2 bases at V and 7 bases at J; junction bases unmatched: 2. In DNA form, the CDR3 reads TGTGCCAGCTCACCAAGGGGAGGGAATGAGCAGTTCTTC. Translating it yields CASSPRGGNEQFF.

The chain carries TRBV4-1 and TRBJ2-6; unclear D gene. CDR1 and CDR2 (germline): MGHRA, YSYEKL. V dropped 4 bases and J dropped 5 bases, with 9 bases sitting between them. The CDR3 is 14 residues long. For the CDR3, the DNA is TGCGCCAGCAGCCCAGGTCTCTGGGCCAACGTCCTGACTTTC. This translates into CASSPGLWANVLTF.

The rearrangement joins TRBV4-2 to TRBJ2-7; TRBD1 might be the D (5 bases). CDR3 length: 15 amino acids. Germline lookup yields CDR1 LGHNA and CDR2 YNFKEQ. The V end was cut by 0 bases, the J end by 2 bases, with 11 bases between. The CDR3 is CASSQDPDSPYEQYF. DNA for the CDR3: TGTGCCAGCAGCCAAGACCCTGACAGTCCCTACGAGCAGTACTTC.

The CDR3 DNA reads TGCAGCGGTGACAGGGGGAACACCGGGGAGCTGTTTTTT. It is translated as CSGDRGNTGELFF. The chain carries TRBV29-1 and TRBJ2-2; 8 nucleotides line up with TRBD1. Germline V gene lookup returns CDR1 SQVTM and CDR2 ANQGSEA. The CDR3 loop spans 13 amino acids. The trim removed 7 bases at V and 1 base at J, leaving 2 bases unmatched.

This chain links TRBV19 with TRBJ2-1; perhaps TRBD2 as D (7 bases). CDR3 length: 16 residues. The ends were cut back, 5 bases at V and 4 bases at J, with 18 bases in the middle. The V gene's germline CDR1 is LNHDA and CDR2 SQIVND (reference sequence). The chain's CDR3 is CASSVSVGGPYNEQFF. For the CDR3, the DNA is TGTGCCAGTAGTGTCTCGGTGGGGGGGCCTTACAATGAGCAGTTCTTC.

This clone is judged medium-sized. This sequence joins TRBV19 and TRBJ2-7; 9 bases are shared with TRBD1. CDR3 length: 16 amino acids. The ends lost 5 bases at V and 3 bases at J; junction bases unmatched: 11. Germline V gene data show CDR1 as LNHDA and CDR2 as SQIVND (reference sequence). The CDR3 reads CASSATPGQGFYEQYF. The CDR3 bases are TGTGCCAGTAGTGCGACCCCGGGACAGGGTTTCTACGAGCAGTACTTC. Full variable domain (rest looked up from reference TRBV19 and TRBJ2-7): DGGITQSPKYLFRKEGQNVTLSCEQNLNHDAMYWYRQDPGQGLRLIYYSQIVNDFQKGDIAEGYSVSREKKESFPLTVTSAQKNPTAFYLCASSATPGQGFYEQYFGPGTRLTVT.

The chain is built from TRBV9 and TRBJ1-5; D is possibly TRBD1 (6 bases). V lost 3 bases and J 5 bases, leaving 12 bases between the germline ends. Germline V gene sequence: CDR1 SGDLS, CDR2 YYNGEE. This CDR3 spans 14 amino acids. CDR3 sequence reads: CASSGPDSHQPQHF. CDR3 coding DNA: TGTGCCAGCAGCGGACCGGACAGTCATCAGCCCCAGCATTTT.

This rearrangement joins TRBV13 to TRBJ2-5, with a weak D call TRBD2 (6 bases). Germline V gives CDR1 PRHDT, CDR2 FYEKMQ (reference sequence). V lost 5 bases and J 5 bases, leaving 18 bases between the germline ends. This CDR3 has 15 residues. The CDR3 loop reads CASSPSGRRRETQYF. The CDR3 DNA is TGTGCCAGCAGCCCAAGTGGGAGGCGGAGGGAGACCCAGTACTTC.

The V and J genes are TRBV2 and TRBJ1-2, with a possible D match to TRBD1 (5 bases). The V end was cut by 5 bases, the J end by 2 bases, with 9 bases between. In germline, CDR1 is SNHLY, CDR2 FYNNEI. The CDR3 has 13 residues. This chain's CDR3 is CASSQDSNYGYTF. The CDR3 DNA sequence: TGTGCCAGCAGTCAAGACAGCAACTATGGCTACACCTTC.

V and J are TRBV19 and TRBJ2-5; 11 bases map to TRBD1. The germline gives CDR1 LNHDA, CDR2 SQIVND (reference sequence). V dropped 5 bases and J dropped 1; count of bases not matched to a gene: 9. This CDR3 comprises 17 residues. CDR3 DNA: TGTGCCAGTAGTTCCACTGGGACAGGGGGGCGCCAAGAGACCCAGTACTTC. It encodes CASSSTGTGGRQETQYF.

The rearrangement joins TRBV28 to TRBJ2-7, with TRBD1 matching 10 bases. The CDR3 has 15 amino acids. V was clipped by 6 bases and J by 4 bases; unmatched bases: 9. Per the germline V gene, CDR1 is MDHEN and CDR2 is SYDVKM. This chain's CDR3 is CASRTPGQGSYEQYF. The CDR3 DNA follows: TGTGCCAGCAGGACACCGGGACAGGGGTCTTACGAGCAGTACTTC.

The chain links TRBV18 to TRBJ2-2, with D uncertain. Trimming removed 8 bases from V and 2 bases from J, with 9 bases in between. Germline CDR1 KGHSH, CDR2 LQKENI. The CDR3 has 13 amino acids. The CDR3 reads CASPDFNTGELFF. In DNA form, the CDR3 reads TGTGCCAGCCCCGACTTTAACACCGGGGAGCTGTTTTTT.

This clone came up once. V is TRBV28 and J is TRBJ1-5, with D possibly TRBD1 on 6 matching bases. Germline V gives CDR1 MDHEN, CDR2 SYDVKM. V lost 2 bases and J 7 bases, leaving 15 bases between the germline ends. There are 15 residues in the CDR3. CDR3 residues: CASSLPQGMGQPQHF. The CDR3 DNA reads TGTGCCAGCAGTTTACCACAGGGTATGGGGCAGCCCCAGCATTTT.